Below, one TCR beta chain is given with its context. The data were obtained in a study of blood T cell repertoires in COVID-19. Study background: T cells, B-cell-depleted T cells, or PBMCs supplied cDNA or gDNA.

This table comes from immunoSEQ multiplex PCR, and its TCRdb copy is limited to in-frame clones, with some not included. The sample holds just over 650,000 clones, 80% to 90% seen once. The sequence was collected from a woman in her late teens or twenties with acute or convalescent COVID-19. Source material: peripheral blood.

The CDR3, as DNA: TGTGCCAGCAGTGAGCCCGGGACAGGGAGTTCACCCCTCCACTTT. Encoded protein: CASSEPGTGSSPLHF. The chain uses TRBV6-1 and TRBJ1-6; TRBD1 matches at 9 bases. The CDR3 is made up of 15 amino acids. CDR1 MNHNS and CDR2 SASEGT come from the germline V gene. The trim removed 3 bases at V and 9 bases at J, leaving 6 bases unmatched.